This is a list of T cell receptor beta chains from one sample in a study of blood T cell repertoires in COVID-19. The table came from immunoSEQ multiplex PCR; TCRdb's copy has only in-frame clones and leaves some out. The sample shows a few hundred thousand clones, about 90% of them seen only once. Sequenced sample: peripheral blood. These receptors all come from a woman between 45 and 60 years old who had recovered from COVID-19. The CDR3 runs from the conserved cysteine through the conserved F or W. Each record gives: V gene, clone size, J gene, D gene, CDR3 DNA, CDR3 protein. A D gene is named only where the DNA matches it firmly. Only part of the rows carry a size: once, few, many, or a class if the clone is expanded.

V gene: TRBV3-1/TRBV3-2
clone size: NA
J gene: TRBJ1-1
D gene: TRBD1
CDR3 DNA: TGTGCCAGCGGGACAGGGATGGGGAACACTGAAGCTTTCTTT
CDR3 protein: CASGTGMGNTEAFF

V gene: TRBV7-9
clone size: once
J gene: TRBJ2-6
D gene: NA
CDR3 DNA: TGTGCCAGCAGGCCCAACCTAGGGACTCAAAACTCTGGGGCCAACGTCCTGACTTTC
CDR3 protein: CASRPNLGTQNSGANVLTF

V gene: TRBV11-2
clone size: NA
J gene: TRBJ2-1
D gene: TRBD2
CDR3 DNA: TGTGCCAGCAGCGCGGGACTAGCGGCCTATGAGCAGTTCTTC
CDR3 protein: CASSAGLAAYEQFF

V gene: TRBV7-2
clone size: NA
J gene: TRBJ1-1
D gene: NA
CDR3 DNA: TGTGCCAGCAGCTTAATGACAGACATGAACACTGAAGCTTTCTTT
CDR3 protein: CASSLMTDMNTEAFF

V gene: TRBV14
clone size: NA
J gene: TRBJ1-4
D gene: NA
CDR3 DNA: TGTGCCAGCAGCCAAGATCTAGGGGGGGCTGAAAAACTGTTTTTT
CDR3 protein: CASSQDLGGAEKLFF

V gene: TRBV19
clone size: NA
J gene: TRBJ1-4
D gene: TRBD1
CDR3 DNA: TGTGCCAGTAGTGCCCGACAGGGGACTAATGAAAAACTGTTTTTT
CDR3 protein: CASSARQGTNEKLFF

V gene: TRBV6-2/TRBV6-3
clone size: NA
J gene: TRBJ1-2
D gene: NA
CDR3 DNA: TGTGCCAGCAGCCCAGGGACTTATGGCTACACCTTC
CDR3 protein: CASSPGTYGYTF

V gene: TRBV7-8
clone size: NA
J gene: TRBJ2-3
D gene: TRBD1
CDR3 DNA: TGTGCCAGCAGCCGCGACAGGGGCGGTACGCAGTATTTT
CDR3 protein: CASSRDRGGTQYF

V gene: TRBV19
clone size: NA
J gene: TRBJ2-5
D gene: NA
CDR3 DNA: TGTGCCACTAGAAGAGAAGGGGGAGAGACCCAGTACTTC
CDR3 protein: CATRREGGETQYF

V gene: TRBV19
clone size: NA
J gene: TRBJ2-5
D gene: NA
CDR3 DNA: TGTGCCAGTAGTATGGTAGAACAAGAGACCCAGTACTTC
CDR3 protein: CASSMVEQETQYF

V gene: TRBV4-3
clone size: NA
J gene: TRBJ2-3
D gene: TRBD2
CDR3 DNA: TGCGCCAGCAGCCAAGAATTCGGGGACTACAACACAGATACGCAGTATTTT
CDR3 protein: CASSQEFGDYNTDTQYF

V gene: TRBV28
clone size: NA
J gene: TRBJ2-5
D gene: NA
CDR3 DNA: TGTGCCAGCAGTTTTCGGGGGTGGTACCAAGAGACCCAGTACTTC
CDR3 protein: CASSFRGWYQETQYF

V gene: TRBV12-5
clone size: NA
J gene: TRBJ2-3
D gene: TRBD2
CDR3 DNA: TGTGCTAGTGGGACTAGCGGGGGGGATACGCAGTATTTT
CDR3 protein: CASGTSGGDTQYF

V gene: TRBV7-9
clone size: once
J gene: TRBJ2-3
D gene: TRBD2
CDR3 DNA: TGTGCCAGCAGCCCCGGGGTAGCGGGAGAAGTAGATACGCAGTATTTT
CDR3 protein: CASSPGVAGEVDTQYF

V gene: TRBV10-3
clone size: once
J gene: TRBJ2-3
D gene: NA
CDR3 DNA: TGTGCCACGGCGGCAGTAACTAGCACAGATACGCAGTATTTT
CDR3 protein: CATAAVTSTDTQYF

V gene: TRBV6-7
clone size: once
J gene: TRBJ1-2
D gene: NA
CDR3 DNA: TGTGCCAGCATCGAAACAGAGTTACCTAACTATGGCTACACCTTC
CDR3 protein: CASIETELPNYGYTF

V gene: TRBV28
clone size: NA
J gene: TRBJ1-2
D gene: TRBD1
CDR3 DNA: TGTGCCAGCAGAACGCCGGGACAGGGTTTTGAGGGCTACACCTTC
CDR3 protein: CASRTPGQGFEGYTF

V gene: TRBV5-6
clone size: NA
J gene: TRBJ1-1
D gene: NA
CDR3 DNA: TGTGCCAGCAGCTTATCCCACACAGGGTTGGGGTACACTGAAGCTTTCTTT
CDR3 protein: CASSLSHTGLGYTEAFF

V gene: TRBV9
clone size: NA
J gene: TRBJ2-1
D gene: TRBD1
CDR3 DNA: TGTGCCAGCAGCGTAGCTACGGCGGGACAGGGAGGCAATGAGCAGTTCTTC
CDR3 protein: CASSVATAGQGGNEQFF

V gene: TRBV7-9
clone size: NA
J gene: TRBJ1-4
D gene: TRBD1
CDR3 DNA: TGTGCCAGCAGCTGGGACAGGGGAAATGAAAAACTGTTTTTT
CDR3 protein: CASSWDRGNEKLFF

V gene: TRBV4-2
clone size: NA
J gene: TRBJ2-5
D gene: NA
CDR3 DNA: TGTGCCAGCAGCCAAGTGGCAGAGACCCAGTACTTC
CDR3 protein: CASSQVAETQYF

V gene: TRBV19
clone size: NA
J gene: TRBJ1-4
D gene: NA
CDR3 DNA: TGTGCCAGTAGTATCGACAGCCTTGCAACTAATGAAAAACTGTTTTTT
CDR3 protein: CASSIDSLATNEKLFF

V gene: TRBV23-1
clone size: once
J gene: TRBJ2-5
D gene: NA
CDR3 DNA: TGCGCCAGCAGATACTATCCGGGACACGGTCAAGAGACCCAGTACTTC
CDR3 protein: CASRYYPGHGQETQYF

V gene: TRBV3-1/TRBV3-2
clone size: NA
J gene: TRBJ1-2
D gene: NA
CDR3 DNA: TGTGCCAGCAGCTCCGAGACAGGCGCCTTTCGCTACACCTTC
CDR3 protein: CASSSETGAFRYTF

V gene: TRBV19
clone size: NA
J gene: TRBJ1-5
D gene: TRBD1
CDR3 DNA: TGTGCCAGTACGCCGGGACAGAGGGACCAGCCCCAGCATTTT
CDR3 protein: CASTPGQRDQPQHF

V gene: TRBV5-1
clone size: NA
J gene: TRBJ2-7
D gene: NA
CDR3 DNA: TGCGCCAGCAGACCGGTTAGCTCCTACGAGCAGTACTTC
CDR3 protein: CASRPVSSYEQYF

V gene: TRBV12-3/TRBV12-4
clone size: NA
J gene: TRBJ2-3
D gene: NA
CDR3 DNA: TGTGCCAGCAGTTTAGGAGACTATACGCAGTATTTT
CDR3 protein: CASSLGDYTQYF

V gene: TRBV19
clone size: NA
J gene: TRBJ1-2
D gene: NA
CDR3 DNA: TGTGCCAGTAGTATAGTGACAACCGCTAACTATGGCTACACCTTC
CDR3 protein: CASSIVTTANYGYTF

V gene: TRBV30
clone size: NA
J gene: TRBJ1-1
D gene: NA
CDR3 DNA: TGTGCCTGGAGTGTCTGGCAGTTGAACACTGAAGCTTTCTTT
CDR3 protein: CAWSVWQLNTEAFF

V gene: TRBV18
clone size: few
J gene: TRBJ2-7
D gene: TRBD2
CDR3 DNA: TGTGCCAGCTCACCTGGTAGCGGGAGCTCCCACGAGCAGTACTTC
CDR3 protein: CASSPGSGSSHEQYF

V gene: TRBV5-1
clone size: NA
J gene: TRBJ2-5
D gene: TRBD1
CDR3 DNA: TGCGCCAGCAGCTCGGGACAGGGGATTCAAGAGACCCAGTACTTC
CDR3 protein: CASSSGQGIQETQYF

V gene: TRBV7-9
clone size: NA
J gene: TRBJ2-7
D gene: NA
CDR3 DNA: TGTGCCAGCAGCTTTGGGCGGTACGAGCAGGGGTGGCAGTACTTC
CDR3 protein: CASSFGRYEQGWQYF